These T cell receptor beta chains were read from a single sample in a study of T cell responses to AZD1222 COVID-19 vaccine. Profiled with immunoSEQ multiplex PCR; TCRdb holds only in-frame clones, not every one. The sample consists of 120,000 to 150,000 clones, around nine tenths of them appearing once. The input for sequencing was peripheral blood, taken 28 days after the second AZD1222 dose. These receptors were obtained from an adult who received the AZD1222 COVID-19 vaccine. The CDR3 runs from the conserved cysteine through the conserved F or W. D genes are given only for firm matches. Size is stated for part of the rows, as once, few or many counts, or as a class when the clone is expanded.

TRBJ2-7	TRBV4-1	.	.	CASSQIPGELYEQYF	TGCGCCAGCAGCCAAATCCCAGGGGAACTCTACGAGCAGTACTTC
TRBJ2-7	TRBV9	.	.	CASSVGQGLLYEQYF	TGTGCCAGCAGCGTAGGGCAGGGGCTTCTCTACGAGCAGTACTTC
TRBJ1-6	TRBV19	TRBD1	many	CASSGTDRLSSPLHF	TGTGCCAGTAGCGGGACAGACCGTTTGAGTTCACCCCTCCACTTT
TRBJ1-5	TRBV3-1/TRBV3-2	.	.	CASSQGGGPQHF	TGTGCCAGCAGCCAGGGAGGGGGACCCCAGCATTTT
TRBJ1-2	TRBV10-3	.	.	CAIRNQDSPGAQYGYTF	TGTGCCATCAGGAATCAGGACAGCCCTGGGGCCCAATATGGCTACACCTTC
TRBJ1-1	TRBV7-2	.	.	CASSLGGGNTEAFF	TGTGCCAGCAGCTTAGGCGGGGGAAACACTGAAGCTTTCTTT
TRBJ1-4	TRBV19	.	.	CASSISAAWELFF	TGTGCCAGTAGTATCTCGGCCGCTTGGGAACTGTTTTTT
TRBJ1-3	TRBV6-6	TRBD1	few	CASSEGRGRRGNTIYF	TGTGCCAGCAGCGAGGGGAGGGGGCGAAGAGGAAACACCATATATTTT
TRBJ2-3	TRBV5-4	TRBD2	once	CASSLGSGAADTQYF	TGTGCCAGCAGCTTAGGAAGCGGGGCTGCAGATACGCAGTATTTT
TRBJ2-7	TRBV24-1	.	.	CATSEGNTGYYEQYF	TGTGCCACCAGTGAAGGGAATACGGGATACTACGAGCAGTACTTC
TRBJ1-1	TRBV30	TRBD1	.	CAWSLGVKGAGEAFF	TGTGCCTGGAGTTTAGGAGTAAAGGGGGCCGGTGAAGCTTTCTTT
TRBJ2-1	TRBV4-1	TRBD1	few	CASSRTSGQGPGEQFF	TGCGCCAGCAGCCGCACATCGGGACAGGGTCCGGGAGAGCAGTTCTTC
TRBJ2-6	TRBV12-5	.	once	CASGLVSGKYVPGANVLTF	TGTGCTAGTGGTTTGGTATCGGGAAAGTACGTCCCTGGGGCCAACGTCCTGACTTTC
TRBJ1-1	TRBV29-1	.	.	CSVETTEAFF	TGCAGCGTTGAGACCACTGAAGCTTTCTTT
TRBJ1-6	TRBV9	TRBD1	.	CASSVEATGATYNSPLHF	TGTGCCAGCAGCGTAGAAGCAACAGGGGCGACCTATAATTCACCCCTCCACTTT
TRBJ2-4	TRBV19	.	.	CASRTGRFQYF	TGTGCCAGTAGAACAGGGAGGTTTCAGTACTTC
TRBJ1-5	TRBV11-2	.	.	CASSLGMDQPQHF	TGTGCCAGCAGCTTAGGGATGGATCAGCCCCAGCATTTT
TRBJ1-1	TRBV5-5	.	.	CASSLEGSGHTEAFF	TGTGCCAGCAGCTTGGAGGGTTCCGGGCACACTGAAGCTTTCTTT
TRBJ1-5	TRBV6-2/TRBV6-3	TRBD1	.	CASSPDRGVYSNQPQHF	TGTGCCAGCAGTCCCGACAGGGGCGTATATAGCAATCAGCCCCAGCATTTT
TRBJ2-6	TRBV25-1	.	once	CASSRAVRTGANVLTF	TGTGCCAGCAGTCGGGCAGTACGTACTGGGGCCAACGTCCTGACTTTC
TRBJ2-7	TRBV14	TRBD2	.	CASSPSVLAGGLGEQYF	TGTGCCAGCAGCCCCTCGGTACTAGCGGGAGGGCTTGGGGAGCAGTACTTC
TRBJ2-1	TRBV25-1	.	.	CASSEYLRGGDEQFF	TGTGCCAGCAGTGAATATCTGAGAGGGGGTGATGAGCAGTTCTTC
TRBJ2-7	TRBV4-1	.	.	CASSQGWRDYEQYF	TGCGCCAGCAGCCAAGGGTGGCGGGACTACGAGCAGTACTTC
TRBJ1-5	TRBV19	.	.	CASRAQYQPQHF	TGTGCCAGTAGGGCCCAGTATCAGCCCCAGCATTTT
TRBJ1-1	TRBV28	.	.	CASSPPADAEAFF	TGTGCCAGCAGTCCACCTGCTGACGCTGAAGCTTTCTTT
TRBJ2-2	TRBV11-2	.	.	CASSSAGELFF	TGTGCCAGCAGCTCGGCCGGGGAGCTGTTTTTT
TRBJ1-5	TRBV6-2/TRBV6-3	.	few	CASSWGYSNQPQHF	TGTGCCAGCAGTTGGGGGTATAGCAATCAGCCCCAGCATTTT
TRBJ2-7	TRBV11-3	TRBD2	.	CASSPGTSGSYEQYF	TGTGCCAGCAGCCCGGGGACTAGCGGATCCTACGAGCAGTACTTC
TRBJ1-2	TRBV6-5	.	.	CASSYGLETNYGYTF	TGTGCCAGCAGTTACGGTCTGGAGACTAACTATGGCTACACCTTC
TRBJ1-1	TRBV6-5	.	.	CASSFQVNTEAFF	TGTGCCAGCAGTTTTCAGGTGAACACTGAAGCTTTCTTT
TRBJ1-1	TRBV5-1	.	.	CASSPTAMNTEAFF	TGCGCCAGCAGCCCGACGGCCATGAACACTGAAGCTTTCTTT
TRBJ2-7	TRBV7-8	TRBD1	.	CASSLESGGLYEQYF	TGTGCCAGCAGCTTAGAGTCAGGGGGCCTCTACGAGCAGTACTTC
TRBJ1-2	TRBV6-6	TRBD1	.	CASRGDSSPYGYTF	TGTGCCAGCAGAGGGGACAGCTCTCCCTATGGCTACACCTTC
TRBJ2-7	TRBV11-2	TRBD2	.	CASSPTSGLLSYEQYF	TGTGCCAGCAGCCCGACTAGCGGACTACTCTCCTACGAGCAGTACTTC
TRBJ2-1	TRBV9	.	.	CASSTPRGAPKKKDGDNEQFF	TGTGCCAGCAGCACCCCACGAGGGGCACCCAAAAAAAAAGACGGGGACAATGAGCAGTTCTTC
TRBJ1-5	TRBV24-1	.	.	CATSDSGLGGSSNQPQHF	TGTGCCACCAGTGATTCGGGTCTTGGGGGATCTTCCAATCAGCCCCAGCATTTT
TRBJ1-5	TRBV7-6	TRBD1	.	CASSPTGGGNQPQHF	TGTGCCAGCAGCCCGACAGGGGGCGGCAATCAGCCCCAGCATTTT
TRBJ1-5	TRBV7-8	.	.	CASSPPGYSNQPQHF	TGTGCCAGCAGCCCACCAGGGTATAGCAATCAGCCCCAGCATTTT
TRBJ2-1	TRBV6-5	TRBD1	once	CASSYSGQVPSEQFF	TGTGCCAGCAGTTACTCGGGACAGGTGCCCAGCGAGCAGTTCTTC
TRBJ2-2	TRBV19	TRBD1	.	CASSWGTAFTGELFF	TGTGCCAGTAGTTGGGGGACAGCTTTCACCGGGGAGCTGTTTTTT
TRBJ2-7	TRBV18	.	.	CASSQQLQEHSYEQYF	TGTGCCAGCTCACAACAACTACAGGAGCACTCCTACGAGCAGTACTTC
TRBJ2-7	TRBV6-5	.	.	CASSFGTSSSYEQYF	TGTGCCAGCAGTTTCGGGACCTCGAGCTCCTACGAGCAGTACTTC
TRBJ1-3	TRBV21-1	.	once	CASSKKTASGNTIYF	TGTGCCAGCAGCAAGAAGACAGCCTCTGGAAACACCATATATTTT